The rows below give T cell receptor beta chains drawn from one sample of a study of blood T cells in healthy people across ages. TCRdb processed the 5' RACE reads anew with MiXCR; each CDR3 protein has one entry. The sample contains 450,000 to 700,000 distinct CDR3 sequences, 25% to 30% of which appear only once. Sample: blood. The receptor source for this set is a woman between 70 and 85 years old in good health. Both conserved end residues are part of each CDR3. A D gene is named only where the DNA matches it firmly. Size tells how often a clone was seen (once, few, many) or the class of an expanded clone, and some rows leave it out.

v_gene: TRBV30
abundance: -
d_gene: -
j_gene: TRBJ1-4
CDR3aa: CAWSVLGRANEKLFF
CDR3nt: TGTGCCTGGAGTGTACTTGGGAGGGCTAATGAAAAACTGTTTTTT

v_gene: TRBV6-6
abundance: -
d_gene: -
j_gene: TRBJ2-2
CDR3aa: CASSPPGTRGGELFF
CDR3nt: TGTGCCAGCAGTCCTCCTGGGACCCGGGGCGGGGAGCTGTTTTTT

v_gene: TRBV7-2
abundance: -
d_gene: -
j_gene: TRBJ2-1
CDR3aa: CASSYSSWVDEQFF
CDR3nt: TGTGCCAGCAGCTATTCCTCTTGGGTAGATGAGCAGTTCTTC

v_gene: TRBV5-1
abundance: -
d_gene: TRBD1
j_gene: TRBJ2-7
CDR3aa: CASSSQGAPAGEQYF
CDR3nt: TGCGCCAGCAGCTCCCAGGGGGCGCCCGCCGGAGAGCAGTACTTC

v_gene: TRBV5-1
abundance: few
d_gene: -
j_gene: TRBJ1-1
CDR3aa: CASNQDRYTEAFF
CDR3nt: TGCGCCAGCAACCAAGACAGATACACTGAAGCTTTCTTT

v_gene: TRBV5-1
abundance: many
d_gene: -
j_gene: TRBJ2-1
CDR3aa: CASSKGSAYEQFF
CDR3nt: TGCGCCAGCAGCAAGGGGAGCGCCTATGAGCAGTTCTTC

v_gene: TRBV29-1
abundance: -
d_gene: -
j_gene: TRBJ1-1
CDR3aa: CRAGGTEAFF
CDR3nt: TGCAGGGCGGGGGGAACTGAAGCTTTCTTT

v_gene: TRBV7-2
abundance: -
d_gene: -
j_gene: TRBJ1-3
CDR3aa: CASSRERSGNTIYF
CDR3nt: TGTGCCAGCAGCCGAGAGAGATCTGGAAACACCATATATTTT

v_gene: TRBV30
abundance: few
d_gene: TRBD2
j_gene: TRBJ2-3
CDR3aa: CAWRPSGGATDTQYF
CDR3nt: TGTGCCTGGAGGCCCAGCGGGGGGGCCACAGATACGCAGTATTTT

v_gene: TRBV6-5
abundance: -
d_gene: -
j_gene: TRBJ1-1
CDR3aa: CASGRETEAFF
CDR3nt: TGTGCCAGCGGTCGGGAGACTGAAGCTTTCTTT

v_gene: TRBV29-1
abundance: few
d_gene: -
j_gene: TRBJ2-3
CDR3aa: CSVGGPGGTDTQYF
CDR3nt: TGCAGCGTGGGGGGGCCGGGGGGCACAGATACGCAGTATTTT

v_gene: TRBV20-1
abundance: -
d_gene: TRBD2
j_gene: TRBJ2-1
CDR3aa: CSASRAGTSVYNEQFF
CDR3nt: TGCAGTGCGTCGAGGGCAGGGACTAGCGTCTACAATGAGCAGTTCTTC

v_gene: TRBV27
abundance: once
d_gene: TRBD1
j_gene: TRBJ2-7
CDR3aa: CLSMPTGGYEQYF
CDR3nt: TGTCTCTCTATGCCGACAGGGGGCTACGAGCAGTACTTC

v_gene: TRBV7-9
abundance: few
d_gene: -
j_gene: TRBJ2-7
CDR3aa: CASSLAFYEQYF
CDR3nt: TGTGCCAGCAGCTTAGCGTTCTACGAGCAGTACTTC

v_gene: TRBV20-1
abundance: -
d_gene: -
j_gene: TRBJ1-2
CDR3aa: CSARTTKEVYGYTF
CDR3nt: TGCAGTGCTCGGACAACAAAGGAAGTGTATGGCTACACCTTC

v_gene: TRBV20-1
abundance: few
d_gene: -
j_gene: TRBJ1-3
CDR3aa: CSARSQTNGNTIYF
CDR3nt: TGCAGTGCTAGGAGTCAGACTAATGGAAACACCATATATTTT

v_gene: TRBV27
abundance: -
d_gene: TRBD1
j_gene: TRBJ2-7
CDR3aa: CATTGDLNEQYF
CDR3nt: TGTGCCACCACAGGGGATCTGAACGAGCAGTACTTC

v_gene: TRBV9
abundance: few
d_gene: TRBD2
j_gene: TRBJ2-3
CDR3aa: CASSEGILAGDHTQYF
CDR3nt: TGTGCCAGCAGCGAGGGGATTCTAGCGGGGGACCATACGCAGTATTTT

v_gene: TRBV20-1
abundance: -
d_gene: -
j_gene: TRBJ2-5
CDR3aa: CSAPPGPRKTQYF
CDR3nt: TGCAGTGCTCCCCCAGGGCCGAGGAAGACCCAGTACTTC

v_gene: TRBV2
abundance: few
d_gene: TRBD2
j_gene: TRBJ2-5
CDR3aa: CASNLAGQETQYF
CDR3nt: TGTGCCAGCAACTTAGCGGGTCAAGAGACCCAGTACTTC

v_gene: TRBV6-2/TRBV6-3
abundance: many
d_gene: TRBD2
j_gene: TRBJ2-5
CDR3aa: CASKKRELYQETQYF
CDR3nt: TGTGCCAGCAAGAAGCGGGAGTTGTACCAAGAGACCCAGTACTTC

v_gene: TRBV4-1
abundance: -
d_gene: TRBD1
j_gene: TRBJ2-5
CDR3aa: CASSPGTGGVETQYF
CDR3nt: TGCGCCAGCAGCCCGGGGACAGGAGGCGTGGAGACCCAGTACTTC

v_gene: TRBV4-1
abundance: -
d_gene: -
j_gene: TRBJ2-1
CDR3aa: CATGEAGEQFF
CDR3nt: TGCGCCACCGGCGAGGCGGGTGAGCAGTTCTTC

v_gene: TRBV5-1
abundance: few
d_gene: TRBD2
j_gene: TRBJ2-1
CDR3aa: CASSLVEAGGNEQFF
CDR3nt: TGCGCCAGCAGCTTGGTCGAAGCGGGGGGTAATGAGCAGTTCTTC

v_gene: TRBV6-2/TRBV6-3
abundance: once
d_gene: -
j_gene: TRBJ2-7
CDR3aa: CASSRQSHEQYF
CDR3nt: TGTGCCAGCAGTCGACAGTCCCACGAGCAGTACTTC

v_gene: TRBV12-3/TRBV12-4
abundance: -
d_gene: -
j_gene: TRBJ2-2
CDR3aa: CASSSRQAYRRTGELFF
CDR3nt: TGTGCCAGCAGTTCTCGACAGGCTTACCGGAGGACCGGGGAGCTGTTTTTT

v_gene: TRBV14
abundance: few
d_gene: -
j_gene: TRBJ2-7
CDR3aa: CASSQTLYEQYF
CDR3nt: TGTGCCAGCAGCCAAACCCTCTACGAGCAGTACTTC

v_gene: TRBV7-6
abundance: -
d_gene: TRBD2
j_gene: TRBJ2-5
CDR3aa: CASSGAGDGEQYF
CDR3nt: TGTGCCAGCAGCGGAGCGGGGGATGGGGAGCAGTACTTC

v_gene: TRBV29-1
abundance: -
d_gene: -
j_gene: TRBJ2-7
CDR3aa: CSGGADYEQYF
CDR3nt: TGCAGCGGCGGGGCGGACTACGAGCAGTACTTC

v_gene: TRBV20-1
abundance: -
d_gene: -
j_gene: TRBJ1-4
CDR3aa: CSARAGMANEKLFF
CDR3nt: TGCAGTGCCAGGGCCGGGATGGCTAATGAAAAACTGTTTTTT

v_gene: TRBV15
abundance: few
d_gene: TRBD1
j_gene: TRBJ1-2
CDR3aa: CATSRGRTGGDGYTF
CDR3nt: TGTGCCACCAGCAGAGGAAGAACAGGGGGGGATGGCTACACCTTC

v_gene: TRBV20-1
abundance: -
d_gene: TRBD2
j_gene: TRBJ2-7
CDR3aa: CSARSPTSGRNEQYF
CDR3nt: TGCAGTGCTAGAAGTCCCACTAGCGGTAGAAACGAGCAGTACTTC

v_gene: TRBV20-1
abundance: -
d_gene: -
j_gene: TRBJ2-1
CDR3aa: CSARDRGGRTEQFF
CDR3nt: TGCAGTGCTAGAGATAGAGGGGGGAGAACTGAGCAGTTCTTC

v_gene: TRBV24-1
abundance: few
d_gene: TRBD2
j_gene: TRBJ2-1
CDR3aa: CATSDSLAGAYNEQFF
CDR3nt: TGTGCCACCAGTGATTCCTTAGCGGGTGCGTACAATGAGCAGTTCTTC

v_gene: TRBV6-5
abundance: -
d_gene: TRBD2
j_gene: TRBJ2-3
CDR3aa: CASSYSSRGLADSTDTQYF
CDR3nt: TGTGCCAGCAGTTACTCATCAAGGGGACTAGCGGACAGCACAGATACGCAGTATTTT

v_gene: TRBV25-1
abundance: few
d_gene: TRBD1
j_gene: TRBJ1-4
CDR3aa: CASTAFGTGDEKLFF
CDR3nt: TGTGCCAGCACCGCTTTTGGGACAGGGGATGAAAAACTGTTTTTT

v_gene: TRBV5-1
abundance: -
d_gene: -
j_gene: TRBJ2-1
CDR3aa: CASSLGGGLHNEQFF
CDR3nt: TGCGCCAGCAGCTTGGGAGGCGGACTGCACAATGAGCAGTTCTTC

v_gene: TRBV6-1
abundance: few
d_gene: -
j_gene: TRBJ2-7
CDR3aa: CASRNLQGSSYEQYF
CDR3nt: TGTGCCAGCAGGAACTTGCAGGGGAGCTCCTACGAGCAGTACTTC

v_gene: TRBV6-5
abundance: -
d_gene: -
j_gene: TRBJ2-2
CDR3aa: CASSKRLGPTGELFF
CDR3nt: TGTGCCAGCAGTAAAAGATTGGGACCTACCGGGGAGCTGTTTTTT

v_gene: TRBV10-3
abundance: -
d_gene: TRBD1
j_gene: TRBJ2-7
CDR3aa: CAISESTGGSGQYF
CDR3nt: TGTGCCATCAGTGAGTCAACAGGGGGTAGCGGGCAGTACTTC

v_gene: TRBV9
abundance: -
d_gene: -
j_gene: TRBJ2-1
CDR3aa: CASSVFVLGDYNEQFF
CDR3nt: TGTGCCAGCAGCGTATTTGTCCTCGGAGACTACAATGAGCAGTTCTTC

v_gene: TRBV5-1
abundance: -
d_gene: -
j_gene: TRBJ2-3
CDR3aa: CASSLGSVTSTDTQYF
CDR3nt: TGCGCCAGCAGCTTGGGGAGCGTCACTAGCACAGATACGCAGTATTTT

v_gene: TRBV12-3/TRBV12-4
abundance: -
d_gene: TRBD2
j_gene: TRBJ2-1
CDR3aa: CASSLAGGSANEQFF
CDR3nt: TGTGCCAGCAGCTTAGCGGGGGGGTCGGCTAATGAGCAGTTCTTC